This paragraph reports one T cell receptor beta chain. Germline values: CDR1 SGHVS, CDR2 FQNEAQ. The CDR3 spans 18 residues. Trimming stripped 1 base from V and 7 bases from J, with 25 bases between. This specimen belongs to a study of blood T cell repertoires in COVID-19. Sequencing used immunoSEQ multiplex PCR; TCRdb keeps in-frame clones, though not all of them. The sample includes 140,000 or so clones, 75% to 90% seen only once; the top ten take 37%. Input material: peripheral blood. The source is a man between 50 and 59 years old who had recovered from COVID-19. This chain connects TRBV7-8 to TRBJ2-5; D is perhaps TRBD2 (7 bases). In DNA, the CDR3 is TGTGCCAGCAGCTTAGGGGCTAGGGTGCGGGGGCCCCAGGGGACCCAGTACTTC. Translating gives CASSLGARVRGPQGTQYF. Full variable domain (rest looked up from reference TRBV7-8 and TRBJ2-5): GAGVSQSPRYKVAKRGQDVALRCDPISGHVSLFWYQQALGQGPEFLTYFQNEAQLDKSGLPSDRFFAERPEGSVSTLKIQRTQQEDSAVYLCASSLGARVRGPQGTQYFGPGTRLLVL.